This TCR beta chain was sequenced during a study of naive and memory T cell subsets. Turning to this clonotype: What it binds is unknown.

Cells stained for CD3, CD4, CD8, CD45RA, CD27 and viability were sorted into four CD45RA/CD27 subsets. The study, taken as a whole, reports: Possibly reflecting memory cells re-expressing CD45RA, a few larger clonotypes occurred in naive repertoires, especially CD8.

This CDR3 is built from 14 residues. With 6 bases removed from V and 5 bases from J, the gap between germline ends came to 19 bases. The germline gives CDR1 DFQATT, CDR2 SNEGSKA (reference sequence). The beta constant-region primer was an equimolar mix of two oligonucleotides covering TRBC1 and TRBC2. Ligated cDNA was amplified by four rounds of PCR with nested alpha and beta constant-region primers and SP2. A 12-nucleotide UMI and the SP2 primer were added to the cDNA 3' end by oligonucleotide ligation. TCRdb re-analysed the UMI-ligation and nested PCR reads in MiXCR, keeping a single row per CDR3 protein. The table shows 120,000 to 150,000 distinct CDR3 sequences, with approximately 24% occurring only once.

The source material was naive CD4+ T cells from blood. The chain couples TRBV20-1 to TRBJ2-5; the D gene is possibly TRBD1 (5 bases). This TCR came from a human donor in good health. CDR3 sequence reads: CSAHRTPDGETQYF. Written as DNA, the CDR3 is TGCAGTGCCCATCGGACACCTGATGGGGAGACCCAGTACTTC.